The entry below gives a single T cell receptor (beta chain) sequence along with its context. The antigen remains undetermined. A much larger clone sits a single nucleotide away, making a read error possible. TCRdb re-analysed the PCR reads in MiXCR, keeping a single row per CDR3 protein. There are more than 250,000 distinct CDR3 sequences in the sample; 20% to 25% occur only once, and about 0.79% lies in the top ten. These data come from a study of molecular identifiers for immune sequencing clone quantification. The study's findings and limits: Sizes of clones that are highly expanded could be underestimated (if identical TCR molecules share a barcode). Spiked Jurkat TCR RNA originating from one cell could reportedly be identified amid one million naive cells. Over 98% of CMV-specific effector molecules, but under 1% of naive ones, were in clones above 20 copies.

CD8+CD4-CCR7+CD45RA+ sorting gave the naive CD8 T cells. The germline V and J ends were trimmed by 6 bases and 4 bases, with 9 bases remaining between them. The CDR3 is made up of 12 amino acids. Germline V gives CDR1 MNHNY, CDR2 SVGAGI (reference sequence). The rearrangement links TRBV6-6 to TRBJ1-1, with unresolved D. The TCR originated in a human donor in good health. Some libraries in this study had Jurkat cell RNA spiked in. Sequencing used naive CD8+ T cells from blood, with Jurkat cell RNA spiked in. The subset was: FACS-sorted CD8+CD4-CCR7+CD45RA+ naive T cells. CDR3 in amino acids: CASRPRVTEAFF. CDR3 DNA sequence: TGTGCCAGCAGACCGAGGGTCACTGAAGCTTTCTTT.